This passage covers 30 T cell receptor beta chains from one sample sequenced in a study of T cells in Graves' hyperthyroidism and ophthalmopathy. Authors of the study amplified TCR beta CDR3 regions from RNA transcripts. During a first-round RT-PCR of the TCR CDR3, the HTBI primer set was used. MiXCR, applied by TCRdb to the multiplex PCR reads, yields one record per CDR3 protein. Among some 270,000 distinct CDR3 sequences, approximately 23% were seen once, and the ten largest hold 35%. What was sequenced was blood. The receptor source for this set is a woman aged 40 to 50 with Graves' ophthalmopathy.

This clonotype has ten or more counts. CDR3 loop: CASIGTGGNTEAFF. In DNA, the CDR3 is TGTGCCAGCATCGGGACAGGGGGCAACACTGAAGCTTTCTTT. J is TRBJ1-1 and V is TRBV2, with TRBD1 matching over 12 bases. This CDR3 contains 14 residues. J gave up 2 bases and V 7 bases, and 2 bases lay outside the gene matches. The germline V gene has CDR1 SNHLY and CDR2 FYNNEI. Full variable domain (rest looked up from reference TRBV2 and TRBJ1-1): EPEVTQTPSHQVTQMGQEVILRCVPISNHLYFYWYRQILGQKVEFLVSFYNNEISEKSEIFDDQFSVERPDGSNFTLKIRSTKLEDSAMYFCASIGTGGNTEAFFGQGTRLTVV.

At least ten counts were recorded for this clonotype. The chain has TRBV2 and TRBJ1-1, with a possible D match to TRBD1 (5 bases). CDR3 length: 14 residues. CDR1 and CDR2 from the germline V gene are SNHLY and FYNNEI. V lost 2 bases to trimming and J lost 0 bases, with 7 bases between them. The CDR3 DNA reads TGTGCCAGCAGTGAACAGGGCTTGAACACTGAAGCTTTCTTT. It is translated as CASSEQGLNTEAFF.

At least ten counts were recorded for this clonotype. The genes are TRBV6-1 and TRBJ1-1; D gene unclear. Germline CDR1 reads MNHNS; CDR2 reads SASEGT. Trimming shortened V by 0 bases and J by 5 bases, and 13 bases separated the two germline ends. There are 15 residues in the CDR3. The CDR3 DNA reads TGTGCCAGCAGTGAAGCGCCCGGGAGTGGAACTGAAGCTTTCTTT. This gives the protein CASSEAPGSGTEAFF.

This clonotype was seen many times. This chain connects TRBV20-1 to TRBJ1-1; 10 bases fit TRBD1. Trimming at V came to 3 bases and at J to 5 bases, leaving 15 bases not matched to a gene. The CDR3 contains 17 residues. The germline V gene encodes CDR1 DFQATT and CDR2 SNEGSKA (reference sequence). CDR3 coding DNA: TGCAGTGCTAGGGGTTTAGACCCGGGACAGGGGTCGACTGAAGCTTTCTTT. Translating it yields CSARGLDPGQGSTEAFF.

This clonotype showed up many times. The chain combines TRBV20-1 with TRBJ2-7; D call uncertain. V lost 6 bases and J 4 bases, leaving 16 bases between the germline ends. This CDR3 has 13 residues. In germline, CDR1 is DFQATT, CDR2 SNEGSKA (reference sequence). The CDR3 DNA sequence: TGCAGTGCCCGACCGAGAGGCTCGTACGAGCAGTACTTC. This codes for CSARPRGSYEQYF.

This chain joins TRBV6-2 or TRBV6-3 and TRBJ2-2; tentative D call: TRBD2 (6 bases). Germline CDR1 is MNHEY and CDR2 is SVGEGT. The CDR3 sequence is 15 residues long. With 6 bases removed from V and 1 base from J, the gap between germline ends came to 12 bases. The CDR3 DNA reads TGTGCCAGCAGACGGACTAACGTGAACACCGGGGAGCTGTTTTTT. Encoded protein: CASRRTNVNTGELFF.

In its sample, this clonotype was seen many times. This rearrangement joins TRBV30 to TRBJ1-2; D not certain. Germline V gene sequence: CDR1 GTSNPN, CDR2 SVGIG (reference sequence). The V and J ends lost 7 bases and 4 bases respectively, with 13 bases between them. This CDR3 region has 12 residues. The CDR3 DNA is TGTGCCTCCCTGGGGTTTGGCTATGGCTACACCTTC. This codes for CASLGFGYGYTF.

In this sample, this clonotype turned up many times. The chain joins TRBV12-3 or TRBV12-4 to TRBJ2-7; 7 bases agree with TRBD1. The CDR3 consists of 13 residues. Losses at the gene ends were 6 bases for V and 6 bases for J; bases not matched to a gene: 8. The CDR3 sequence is CASRPGQHFEQYF. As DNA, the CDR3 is TGTGCCAGCAGGCCGGGACAGCACTTCGAGCAGTACTTC.

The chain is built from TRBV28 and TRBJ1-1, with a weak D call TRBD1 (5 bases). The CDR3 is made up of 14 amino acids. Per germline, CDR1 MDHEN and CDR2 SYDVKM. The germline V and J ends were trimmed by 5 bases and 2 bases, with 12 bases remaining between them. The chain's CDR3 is CASSDSGTNTEAFF. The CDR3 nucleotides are TGTGCCAGCAGTGACAGTGGTACTAACACTGAAGCTTTCTTT.

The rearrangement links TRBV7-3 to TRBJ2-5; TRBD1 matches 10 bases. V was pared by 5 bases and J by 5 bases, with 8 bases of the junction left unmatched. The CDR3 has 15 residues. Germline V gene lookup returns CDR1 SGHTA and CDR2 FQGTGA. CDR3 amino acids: CASSATGGEAETQYF. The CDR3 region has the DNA TGTGCCAGCAGCGCGACAGGGGGCGAGGCGGAGACCCAGTACTTC.

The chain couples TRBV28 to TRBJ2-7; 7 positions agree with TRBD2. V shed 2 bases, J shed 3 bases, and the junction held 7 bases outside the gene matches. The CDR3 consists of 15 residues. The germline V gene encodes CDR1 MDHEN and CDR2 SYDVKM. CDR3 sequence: CASSLKLSGRYEQYF. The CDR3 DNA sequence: TGTGCCAGCAGTTTAAAACTTAGCGGGCGCTACGAGCAGTACTTC.

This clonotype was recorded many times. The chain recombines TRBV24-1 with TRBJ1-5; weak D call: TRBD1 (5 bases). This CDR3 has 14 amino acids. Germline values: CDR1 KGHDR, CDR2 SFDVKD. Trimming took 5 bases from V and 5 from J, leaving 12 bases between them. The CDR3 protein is CATSGGTNHQPQHF. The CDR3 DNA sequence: TGTGCCACCAGTGGGGGGACTAACCATCAGCCCCAGCATTTT.

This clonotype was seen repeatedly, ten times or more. As DNA, the CDR3 is TGTGCCAGCAACGAACTATACCTCTACGAGCAGTACTTC. The encoded protein is CASNELYLYEQYF. The chain joins TRBV6-5 to TRBJ2-7; the D is unclear. The CDR3 is 13 residues long. Germline CDR1 MNHEY, CDR2 SVGAGI. The V end was cut by 7 bases, the J end by 3 bases, with 13 bases between.

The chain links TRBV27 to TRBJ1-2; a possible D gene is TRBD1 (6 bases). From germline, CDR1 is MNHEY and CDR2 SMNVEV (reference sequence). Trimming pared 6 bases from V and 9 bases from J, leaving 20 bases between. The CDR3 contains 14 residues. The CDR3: CASRNREAKWRYTF. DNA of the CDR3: TGTGCCAGCAGGAACAGGGAGGCAAAATGGCGCTACACCTTC.

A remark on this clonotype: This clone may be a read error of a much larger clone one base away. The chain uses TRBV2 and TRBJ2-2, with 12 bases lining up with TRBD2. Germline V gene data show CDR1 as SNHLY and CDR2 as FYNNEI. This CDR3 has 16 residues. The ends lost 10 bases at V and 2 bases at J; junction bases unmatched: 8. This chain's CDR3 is CAIRELAGGNTGELFF. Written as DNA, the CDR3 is TGTGCCATCAGAGAACTAGCGGGAGGTAACACCGGGGAGCTGTTTTTT. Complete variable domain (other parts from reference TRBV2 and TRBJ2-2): EPEVTQTPSHQVTQMGQEVILRCVPISNHLYFYWYRQILGQKVEFLVSFYNNEISEKSEIFDDQFSVERPDGSNFTLKIRSTKLEDSAMYFCAIRELAGGNTGELFFGEGSRLTVL.

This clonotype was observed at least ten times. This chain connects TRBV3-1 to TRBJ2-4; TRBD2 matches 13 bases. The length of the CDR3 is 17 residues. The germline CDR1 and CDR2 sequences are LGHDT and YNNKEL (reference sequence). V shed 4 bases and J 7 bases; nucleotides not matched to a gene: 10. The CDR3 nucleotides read TGTGCCAGCAGCCCATCGGGACTAGCGGGATTCGAGAACATTCAGTACTTC. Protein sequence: CASSPSGLAGFENIQYF.

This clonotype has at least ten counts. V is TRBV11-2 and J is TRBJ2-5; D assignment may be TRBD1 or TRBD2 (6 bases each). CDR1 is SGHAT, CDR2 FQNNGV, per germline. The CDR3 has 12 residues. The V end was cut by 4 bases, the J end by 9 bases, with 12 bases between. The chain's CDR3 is CASSSGGAAQYF. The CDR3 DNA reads TGTGCCAGCAGCTCCGGGGGCGCGGCCCAGTACTTC.

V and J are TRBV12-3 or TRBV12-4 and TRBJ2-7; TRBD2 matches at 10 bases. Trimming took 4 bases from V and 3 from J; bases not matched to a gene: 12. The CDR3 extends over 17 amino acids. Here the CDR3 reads CASSWTSGPTKFYEQYF. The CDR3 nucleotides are TGTGCCAGCAGTTGGACTAGCGGCCCAACCAAATTCTACGAGCAGTACTTC.

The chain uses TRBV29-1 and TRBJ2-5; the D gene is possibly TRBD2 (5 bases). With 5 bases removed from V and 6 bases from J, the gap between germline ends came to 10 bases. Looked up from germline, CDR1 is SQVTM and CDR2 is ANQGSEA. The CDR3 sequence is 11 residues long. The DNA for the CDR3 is TGCAGCGTTCCATCTAGCAAGACCCAGTACTTC. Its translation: CSVPSSKTQYF.

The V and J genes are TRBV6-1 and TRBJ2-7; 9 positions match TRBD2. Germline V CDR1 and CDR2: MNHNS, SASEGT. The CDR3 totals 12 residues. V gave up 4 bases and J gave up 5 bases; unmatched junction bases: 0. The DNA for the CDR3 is TGTGCCAGCAGTGCTAGCGGGAACGAGCAGTACTTC. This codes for CASSASGNEQYF.

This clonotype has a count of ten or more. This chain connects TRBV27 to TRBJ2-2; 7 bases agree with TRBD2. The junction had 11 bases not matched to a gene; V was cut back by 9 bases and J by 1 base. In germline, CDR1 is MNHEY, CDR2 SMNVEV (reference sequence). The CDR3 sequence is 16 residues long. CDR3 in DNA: TGTGCCAGTCGCGCACTGGGACTACAGAACACCGGGGAGCTGTTTTTT. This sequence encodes CASRALGLQNTGELFF.

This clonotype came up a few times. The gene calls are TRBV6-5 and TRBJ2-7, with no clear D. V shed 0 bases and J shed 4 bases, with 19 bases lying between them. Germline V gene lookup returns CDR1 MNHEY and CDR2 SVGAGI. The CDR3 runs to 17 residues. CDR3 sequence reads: CASSYSEPLSRRYEQYF. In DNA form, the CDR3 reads TGTGCCAGCAGTTACTCGGAACCCCTTAGCAGACGATACGAGCAGTACTTC.

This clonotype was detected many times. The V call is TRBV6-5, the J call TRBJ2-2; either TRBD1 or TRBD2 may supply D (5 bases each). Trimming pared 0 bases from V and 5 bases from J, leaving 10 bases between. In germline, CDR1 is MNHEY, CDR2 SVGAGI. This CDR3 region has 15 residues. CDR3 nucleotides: TGTGCCAGCAGTTACTCCTGGGGGAGTACCGGGGAGCTGTTTTTT. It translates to CASSYSWGSTGELFF.

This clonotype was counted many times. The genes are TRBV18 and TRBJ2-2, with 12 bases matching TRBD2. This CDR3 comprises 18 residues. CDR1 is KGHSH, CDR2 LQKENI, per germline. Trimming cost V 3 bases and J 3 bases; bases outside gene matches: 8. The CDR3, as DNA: TGTGCCAGCTCACCCCTCGGGACTAGCGGGCAACACACCGGGGAGCTGTTTTTT. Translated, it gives CASSPLGTSGQHTGELFF.

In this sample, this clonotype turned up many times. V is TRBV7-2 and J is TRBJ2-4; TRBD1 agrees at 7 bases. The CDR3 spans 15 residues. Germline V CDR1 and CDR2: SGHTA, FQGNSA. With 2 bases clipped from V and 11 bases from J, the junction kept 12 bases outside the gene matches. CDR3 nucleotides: TGTGCCAGCAGCTTAAGGGGGCAGGTTGCCCCTCTTCAGTACTTC. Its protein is CASSLRGQVAPLQYF.

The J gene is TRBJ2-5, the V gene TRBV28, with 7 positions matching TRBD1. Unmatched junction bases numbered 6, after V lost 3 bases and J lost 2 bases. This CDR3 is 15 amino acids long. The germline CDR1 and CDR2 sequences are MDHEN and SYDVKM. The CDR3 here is CASSLAGTAQETQYF. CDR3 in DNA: TGTGCCAGCAGTTTGGCCGGGACAGCACAAGAGACCCAGTACTTC.

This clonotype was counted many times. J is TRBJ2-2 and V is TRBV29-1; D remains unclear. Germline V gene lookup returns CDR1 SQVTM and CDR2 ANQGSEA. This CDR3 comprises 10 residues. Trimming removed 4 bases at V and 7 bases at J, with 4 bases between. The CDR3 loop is CSVVDGELFF. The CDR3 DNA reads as TGCAGCGTTGTGGACGGGGAGCTGTTTTTT.

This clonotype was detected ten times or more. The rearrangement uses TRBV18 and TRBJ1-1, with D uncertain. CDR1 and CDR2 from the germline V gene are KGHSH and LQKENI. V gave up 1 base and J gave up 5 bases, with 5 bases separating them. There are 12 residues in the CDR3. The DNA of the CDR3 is TGTGCCAGCTCACCACTAGCGACTGAAGCTTTCTTT. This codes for CASSPLATEAFF.

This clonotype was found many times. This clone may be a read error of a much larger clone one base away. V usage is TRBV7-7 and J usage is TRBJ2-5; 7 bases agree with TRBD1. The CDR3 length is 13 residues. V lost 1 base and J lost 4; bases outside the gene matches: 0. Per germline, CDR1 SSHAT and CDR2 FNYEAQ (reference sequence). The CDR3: CASSLDRGETQYF. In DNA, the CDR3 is TGTGCCAGCAGCTTAGACAGGGGAGAGACCCAGTACTTC.

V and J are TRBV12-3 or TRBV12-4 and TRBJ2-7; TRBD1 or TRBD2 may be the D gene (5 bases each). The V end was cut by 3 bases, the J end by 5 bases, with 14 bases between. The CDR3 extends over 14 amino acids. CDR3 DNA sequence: TGTGCCAGCAGTTTGGCAGGGAGATTGAACGAGCAGTACTTC. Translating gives CASSLAGRLNEQYF.